The TCR beta chain under discussion was sequenced for a study of cytomegalovirus exposure and HLA in healthy donors. The method was immunoSEQ multiplex PCR; TCRdb's version includes in-frame clones alone and lacks a portion of them. The table shows about 300,000 clones, with 85% to 90% occurring only once. CDR1 and CDR2 from the germline V gene are SGHAT and FQNNGV. The CDR3 extends over 13 amino acids. With 3 bases removed from V and 1 base from J, the gap between germline ends came to 6 bases. The sequence was collected from a woman between 18 and 30 years old in good health and CMV-seronegative. This sequence joins TRBV11-2 and TRBJ2-5, with a possible D match to TRBD2 (5 bases). The sample was PBMCs. CDR3 sequence reads: CASSFGVQETQYF. CDR3 DNA sequence: TGTGCCAGCAGCTTCGGGGTCCAAGAGACCCAGTACTTC.